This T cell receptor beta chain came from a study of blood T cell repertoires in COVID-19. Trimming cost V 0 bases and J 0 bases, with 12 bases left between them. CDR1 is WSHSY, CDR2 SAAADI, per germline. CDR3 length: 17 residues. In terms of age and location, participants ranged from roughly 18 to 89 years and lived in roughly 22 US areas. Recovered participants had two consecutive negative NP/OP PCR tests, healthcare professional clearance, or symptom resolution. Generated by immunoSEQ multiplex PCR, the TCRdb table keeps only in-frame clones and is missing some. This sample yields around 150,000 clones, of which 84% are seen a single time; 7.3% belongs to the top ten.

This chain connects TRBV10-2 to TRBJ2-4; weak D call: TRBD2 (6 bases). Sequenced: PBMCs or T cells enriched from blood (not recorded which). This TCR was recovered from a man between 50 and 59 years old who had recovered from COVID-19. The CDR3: CASSESGGLLAKNIQYF. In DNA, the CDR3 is TGCGCCAGCAGTGAGTCGGGAGGCCTACTAGCCAAAAACATTCAGTACTTC.